Each of the 21 T cell receptor beta chains below was sequenced from the same sample in a study of naive and memory T cell subsets (dated 2017 in TCRdb). Library construction relied on UMI-ligation and nested PCR. Instrument on record: Illumina MiSeq. The beta constant-region primer was an equimolar mix of two oligonucleotides covering both TRBC1 and TRBC2. TCRdb reworked the public reads: Q25 trimming with fastp, MiXCR clone assembly, productive beta chains retained. Each entry is one CDR3 protein sequence, shown with its most common DNA and genes. In all, the sample holds 37,000 or so distinct CDR3 sequences, and 13% of those were seen once. The ten largest clonotypes hold more than 20% of the sample. Sequencing was done on a sample of effector memory CD4+ T cells from blood. This specimen's cell subset or site label, per the study, means: effector memory, CD45RA- CD27-. The receptor source for this set is a human donor in good health.

This clonotype occurred many times. The chain links TRBV4-1 to TRBJ2-3; D is unresolved. Germline-derived CDR1 and CDR2 are MGHRA and YSYEKL. The CDR3 runs 15 residues. The V end was cut by 0 bases, the J end by 6 bases, with 13 bases between. The CDR3 nucleotides are TGCGCCAGCAGCCAAGATCGCATGTTGGCGGATACGCAGTATTTT. As protein: CASSQDRMLADTQYF.

At least ten counts were recorded for this clonotype. The chain employs TRBV20-1 and TRBJ2-2; TRBD2 aligns across 9 bases. With V trimmed by 0 bases and J by 4 bases, 9 bases remained unmatched. The CDR3 totals 17 residues. CDR1 and CDR2 (germline): DFQATT, SNEGSKA (reference sequence). DNA for the CDR3: TGCAGTGCTAGAGACGCTAGCGGGAACAAACCCACCGGGGAGCTGTTTTTT. Its translation: CSARDASGNKPTGELFF.

This clonotype was counted many times. This rearrangement joins TRBV20-1 to TRBJ2-1, with 9 bases that match TRBD1. This CDR3 region has 14 residues. Unmatched junction bases numbered 7, after V lost 6 bases and J lost 4 bases. CDR1 and CDR2 (germline): DFQATT, SNEGSKA (reference sequence). CDR3 coding DNA: TGCAGTGCCCGGACAGGGGACTTGTACAATGAGCAGTTCTTC. Encoded protein: CSARTGDLYNEQFF.

This clonotype showed up many times. The chain uses TRBV3-1 and TRBJ2-1; D is undetermined. Trimming left V 1 base short and J 4 bases short, with 8 bases between. The CDR3 is 14 residues long. Germline CDR1 is LGHDT and CDR2 is YNNKEL (reference sequence). As DNA, the CDR3 is TGTGCCAGCAGCCAAGGCCGGAAATACAATGAGCAGTTCTTC. This gives the protein CASSQGRKYNEQFF.

This chain links TRBV3-1 with TRBJ2-7; 13 nucleotides line up with TRBD2. V was clipped by 4 bases and J by 2 bases; unmatched bases: 2. In germline, CDR1 is LGHDT, CDR2 YNNKEL (reference sequence). This CDR3 contains 15 residues. CDR3 protein: CASSRGTSGTYEQYF. CDR3 coding DNA: TGTGCCAGCAGCCGAGGGACTAGCGGGACCTACGAGCAGTACTTC.

Of note for this clonotype: An end of the junction does not agree with germline; a read error may underlie this. The rearrangement joins TRBV7-2 to TRBJ2-3; D is uncertain. This CDR3 region has 12 residues. Germline loops: CDR1 SGHTA, CDR2 FQGNSA. The CDR3, as DNA: TGTGCCAGCAGCCCCTACACAGATGCGCAGTATTTT. It encodes CASSPYTDAQYF.

This clonotype has a handful of counts. The chain is built from TRBV6-6 and TRBJ2-1; 10 bases agree with TRBD2. J gave up 10 bases and V 6 bases, and 12 bases lay outside the gene matches. Germline-derived CDR1 and CDR2 are MNHNY and SVGAGI (reference sequence). There are 15 residues in the CDR3. The chain's CDR3 is CASRPSGRAGGEQFF. The CDR3 DNA is TGTGCCAGCAGACCCAGCGGGAGGGCCGGTGGAGAGCAGTTCTTC.

There are a few counts of this clonotype. The chain carries TRBV5-4 and TRBJ1-2; D perhaps matches TRBD1 (5 bases). The germline V gene encodes CDR1 SGHNT and CDR2 YYREEE (reference sequence). The ends were cut back, 4 bases at V and 3 bases at J, with 10 bases in the middle. The CDR3 totals 13 residues. The CDR3 sequence: CASSRQGDYGYTF. In nucleotides, the CDR3 is TGTGCCAGCAGCCGGCAGGGTGACTATGGCTACACCTTC.

The genes are TRBV5-1 and TRBJ2-1; TRBD1 or TRBD2 may be the D gene (5 bases each). Germline lookup yields CDR1 SGHRS and CDR2 YFSETQ. V was shortened by 4 bases and J by 6 bases, with 26 bases between the two germline ends. The CDR3 covers 18 residues. CDR3 coding DNA: TGCGCCAGCAGCCGGGCGGCGAGGGCAGGGATTATTCCCAATGAGCAGTTCTTC. Its protein product is CASSRAARAGIIPNEQFF.

The genes are TRBV6-1 and TRBJ2-7, with 7 bases that match TRBD1. V gave up 7 bases and J gave up 12 bases; unmatched junction bases: 15. Germline CDR1 reads MNHNS; CDR2 reads SASEGT. The CDR3 runs 13 residues. The CDR3 reads CASNSMGQGEWYF. CDR3 nucleotide sequence: TGTGCCAGCAATTCCATGGGGCAGGGGGAGTGGTACTTC.

This clonotype was counted between two and nine times. The genes are TRBV10-3 and TRBJ2-3; 10 bases align to TRBD2. This CDR3 is built from 15 residues. The junction had 3 bases not matched to a gene; V was cut back by 0 bases and J by 6 bases. Germline V gives CDR1 ENHRY, CDR2 SYGVKD. The CDR3 here is CAISESTSGTDTQYF. As DNA, the CDR3 is TGTGCCATCAGTGAGTCCACTAGCGGGACGGATACGCAGTATTTT.

The CDR3 nucleotides read TGCAGCGTTCTGGGAGGGCTAGCCAAAAACATTCAGTACTTC. The encoded protein is CSVLGGLAKNIQYF. The J gene is TRBJ2-4, the V gene TRBV29-1; 7 bases agree with TRBD2. V shed 5 bases and J 0 bases; nucleotides not matched to a gene: 4. Germline V gene data show CDR1 as SQVTM and CDR2 as ANQGSEA. CDR3 length: 14 amino acids.

This clonotype has at least ten counts. CDR3: CASSVGYGYTF. Here the CDR3 DNA reads TGTGCCAGCAGCGTCGGCTATGGCTACACCTTC. The V and J genes are TRBV9 and TRBJ1-2, with D uncertain. CDR3 length: 11 amino acids. V lost 2 bases and J 4 bases, leaving 3 bases between the germline ends. Per germline, CDR1 SGDLS and CDR2 YYNGEE.

This clonotype turned up a few times. The V and J genes are TRBV5-5 and TRBJ2-6; 10 bases align to TRBD1. With 0 bases clipped from V and 2 bases from J, the junction kept 2 bases outside the gene matches. The germline V gene encodes CDR1 SGHKS and CDR2 YYEKEE (reference sequence). The CDR3 runs to 17 residues. CDR3 amino acids: CASSLGTGGAGANVLTF. The CDR3 DNA reads as TGTGCCAGCAGCTTGGGGACAGGGGGGGCTGGGGCCAACGTCCTGACTTTC.

This clonotype was counted only a few times. CDR3 coding DNA: TGTGCCAGCAGCCCCAATCGCGGGACAGGGAATCACGGGGAGCTGTTTTTT. It encodes CASSPNRGTGNHGELFF. This chain uses TRBV11-2 with TRBJ2-2, with 9 bases lining up with TRBD1. With 5 bases clipped from V and 7 bases from J, the junction kept 14 bases outside the gene matches. The CDR3 is made up of 17 amino acids. Germline CDR1 is SGHAT and CDR2 is FQNNGV.

This clonotype appeared many times. The CDR3 DNA sequence: TGCAGCGTTCGGGACACCTTCTCTGGGGCCAACGTCCTGACTTTC. Encoded protein: CSVRDTFSGANVLTF. This sequence joins TRBV29-1 and TRBJ2-6; D is possibly TRBD1 (6 bases). The CDR3 sequence is 15 residues long. Germline V gene sequence: CDR1 SQVTM, CDR2 ANQGSEA. Trimming took off 5 bases at V and 0 bases at J, with 11 bases between the two ends.

This clonotype was counted between two and nine times. The chain joins TRBV11-2 to TRBJ2-3; TRBD2 agrees at 10 bases. The V segment lost 4 bases and the J segment 0 bases; nucleotides outside the gene matches: 7. The CDR3 totals 17 residues. From germline, CDR1 is SGHAT and CDR2 FQNNGV. The CDR3 nucleotides are TGTGCCAGCAGCTCGAGCGGGAGGGTTTTTAGCACAGATACGCAGTATTTT. Translation: CASSSSGRVFSTDTQYF.

This clonotype occurred many times. The chain joins TRBV6-5 to TRBJ2-3, with D perhaps assigned TRBD1 or TRBD2 (5 bases each). CDR1 is MNHEY, CDR2 SVGAGI, per germline. The CDR3 length is 13 residues. V shed 6 bases and J shed 6 bases, with 13 bases lying between them. The CDR3 is CASRRDPGDTQYF. CDR3 nucleotide sequence: TGTGCCAGCAGGAGGGACCCCGGGGATACGCAGTATTTT.

This rearrangement joins TRBV7-2 to TRBJ2-2, with a weak D call TRBD2 (6 bases). Germline lookup yields CDR1 SGHTA and CDR2 FQGNSA. The length of the CDR3 is 16 residues. V was clipped by 5 bases and J by 1 base, with 14 bases between them. CDR3 DNA sequence: TGTGCCAGCAGCCCACCCGGGAGTAGGAACACCGGGGAGCTGTTTTTT. As protein: CASSPPGSRNTGELFF.

The gene calls are TRBV30 and TRBJ2-2, with 10 bases matching TRBD1. Germline trimming cut 7 bases from V and 5 bases from J; bases unmatched to any gene: 7. Germline-derived CDR1 and CDR2 are GTSNPN and SVGIG (reference sequence). This CDR3 is 14 amino acids long. This CDR3 reads CAFPGQGRTGELFF. In DNA form, the CDR3 reads TGTGCCTTTCCGGGACAGGGGCGGACCGGGGAGCTGTTTTTT.

This chain links TRBV6-2 or TRBV6-3 with TRBJ1-5; D gene ambiguous. This CDR3 region has 13 residues. V lost 2 bases and J 5 bases, leaving 7 bases between the germline ends. The germline CDR1 and CDR2 sequences are MNHEY and SVGEGT. The CDR3 nucleotides read TGTGCCAGCAGTTACAATCACGATCAGCCCCAGCATTTT. The encoded protein is CASSYNHDQPQHF.